This T cell receptor (beta chain) was identified during a study of blood T cell repertoires in COVID-19. Study details: Italy, Spain and the United States were the sources of the convalescent and acute COVID-19 samples. From T cells, B-cell-depleted T cells, or PBMCs came the material, which was cDNA or gDNA.

Original handling: The assay estimated nucleated cells by amplifying reference gene primers. Profiled with immunoSEQ multiplex PCR; TCRdb holds only in-frame clones, not every one. The DNA gave D and trimming, while V, J and clone size come from that table. The sample includes around 80,000 clones, under 85% of them seen just once. The V end lost 2 bases, the J end lost 6 bases, and 9 bases lay between the germline ends. The CDR3 covers 13 residues. Germline V gives CDR1 MNHNY, CDR2 SVGAGI (reference sequence). This sequence originates from a human donor in a cohort sampled during active COVID-19. The specimen was peripheral blood. The gene calls are TRBV6-6 and TRBJ2-3, with unresolved D. CDR3 protein: CASSYLPGDTQYF. Written as DNA, the CDR3 is TGTGCCAGCAGTTACCTCCCCGGGGATACGCAGTATTTT.